This T cell receptor (beta chain) stems from a study of technical replicates of blood from several donors. Germline V lookup: CDR1 KGHSH, CDR2 LQKENI. The CDR3 spans 15 residues. Trimming took off 3 bases at V and 4 bases at J, with 14 bases between the two ends. The table lists this clone with a count of one. Repertoires were generated with immunoSEQ multiplex PCR, while TCRdb's copy carries only in-frame clones and drops some. Among 91,000 or so clones listed, about 95% were seen once. V gene TRBV18 combines with J gene TRBJ2-3; weak D call: TRBD1 (7 bases). The receptor comes from a human donor in good health. Sequenced material: T cells isolated from PBMCs. The CDR3 loop is CASSPNRGGPDTQYF. As DNA, the CDR3 is TGTGCCAGCTCACCTAACAGGGGAGGCCCAGATACGCAGTATTTT. Together with reference TRBV18 and TRBJ2-3, the CDR3 gives the full variable domain: NAGVMQNPRHLVRRRGQEARLRCSPMKGHSHVYWYRQLPEEGLKFMVYLQKENIIDESGMPKERFSAEFPKEGPSILRIQQVVRGDSAAYFCASSPNRGGPDTQYFGPGTRLTVL.